This section outlines one TCR beta chain sequence together with its context. Its antigen remains unidentified. The source of the sample is a study of T cell repertoires in cytomegalovirus infection. In the study overall: Carrying CMV and the relevant HLA type showed in public TCR beta signatures.

CDR1 LNHNV and CDR2 YYDKDF come from the germline V gene (reference sequence). CDR3 length: 15 residues. The V end was cut by 0 bases, the J end by 7 bases, with 13 bases between. Whole-study findings and limits: Dominating the ex vivo response were TCR beta clonotypes that were CMV-specific and HLA-C-restricted. The cumulative frequency of public TCR beta families distinguished individuals who carried CMV together with the relevant HLA.

TCRdb fed the reads into MiXCR, producing one record per CDR3 protein. This repertoire shows about 140,000 distinct CDR3 sequences, under 8% found once; its top ten account for around 17%. The sequenced sample consisted of PBMCs. The chain carries TRBV15 and TRBJ1-5; a possible D gene is TRBD1 (5 bases). The source is a human donor in good health (CMV status not recorded). Some clones in this sample may be carry-over from other donors' samples. Here the CDR3 DNA reads TGTGCCACCAGCAGAGATAGGGGAACGTGGCAGCCCCAGCATTTT. This codes for CATSRDRGTWQPQHF.